The clone carrying this TCR beta chain showed up just a few times. The record originates from a study of blood T cell repertoires in COVID-19. At the level of the study: Donors in the United States, Italy and Spain gave samples during acute or convalescent COVID-19. The cDNA or gDNA used as material had been derived from T cells, B-cell-depleted T cells, or PBMCs.

In the source study's methods: Cell counts per sample came from amplifying reference gene primers. Method: immunoSEQ multiplex PCR; TCRdb's copy keeps in-frame clones and lacks some. V and J calls and clone size are as listed in that table; D and trimming were resolved from the DNA. Found here are 270,000 or so clones, 82% of them singletons; the top ten hold around 2.9%. The germline gives CDR1 LNHDA, CDR2 SQIVND (reference sequence). The CDR3 spans 15 residues. Trimming removed 4 bases from V and 2 bases from J, with 15 bases in between. The rearrangement uses TRBV19 and TRBJ2-7; D is possibly TRBD2 (5 bases). Source material: peripheral blood. This TCR derives from a woman between 18 and 29 years old with acute or convalescent COVID-19. The chain's CDR3 is CASSSSAGSTYEQYF. CDR3 DNA sequence: TGTGCCAGTAGTAGCTCGGCGGGTTCTACCTACGAGCAGTACTTC.